The T cell receptor beta chain described here comes from a study of blood T cell repertoires in COVID-19. For the study at large: The samples span acute and convalescent COVID-19 from the United States, Italy and Spain.

The length of the CDR3 is 14 residues. The germline V gene has CDR1 KGHSH and CDR2 LQKENI. The V and J ends lost 0 bases and 4 bases respectively, with 9 bases between them. As processed by the authors: How many nucleated cells were present was estimated from reference gene primer amplification. Generated by immunoSEQ multiplex PCR, the TCRdb table keeps only in-frame clones and is missing some. D and trimming were read from the DNA, whereas the V and J calls and clone size are those reported in that table. The top ten hold about 20% of the sample, which has tens of thousands of clones, approximately 81% seen once.

The chain combines TRBV18 with TRBJ1-2; weak D call: TRBD1 (5 bases). The TCR comes from a woman aged 60-70 years with acute or convalescent COVID-19. The specimen was peripheral blood. CDR3 nucleotides: TGTGCCAGCTCACCACCCGACAGACTCTATGGCTACACCTTC. It is translated as CASSPPDRLYGYTF.